Given below is one T cell receptor (beta chain) in context. Original handling: The assay estimated nucleated cells by amplifying reference gene primers. Here immunoSEQ multiplex PCR was the method, and the copy in TCRdb shows in-frame clones only, minus some. The V and J calls and clone size come from that table; D and trimming were worked out from the DNA. Altogether roughly 130,000 clones are present, less than 80% being singletons, with the ten largest covering roughly 3.5%. The data originate from a study of blood T cell repertoires in COVID-19. Study summary: The United States, Italy and Spain provided the acute and convalescent COVID-19 samples. In each case, the material was cDNA or gDNA derived from T cells, B-cell-depleted T cells, or PBMCs.

The V and J ends lost 2 bases and 7 bases respectively, with 18 bases between them. CDR1 and CDR2 (germline): SGHAT, FQNNGV. This CDR3 region has 16 residues. The chain carries TRBV11-2 and TRBJ2-1; a possible D gene is TRBD2 (5 bases). Sequenced: peripheral blood. The source is a man in his fifties or sixties with acute or convalescent COVID-19. CDR3 sequence reads: CASSLLVGEIRNEQFF. In nucleotides, the CDR3 is TGTGCCAGCAGCTTACTGGTGGGAGAGATCAGGAATGAGCAGTTCTTC.